This passage covers 18 T cell receptor beta chains from one sample sequenced in a study of T cell changes during pregnancy in multiple sclerosis (dated by TCRdb to between 2018 and 2020). The library came from the immunoSEQ multiplex PCR assay. The clones in this table, taken by TCRdb from immuneACCESS, are in-frame only. Not every clone is retained; where verified, under half of the shortfall comes from an unresolved V gene, and the cause of the rest is unknown. The sample contains about 77,000 clones, under 95% of them found a single time. The leading ten clones occupy around 2.6% of the sample. The starting material was peripheral blood, obtained after pregnancy. These receptors were obtained from a female donor in good health, enrolled as a control in a pregnancy study.

This clone was counted between two and nine times. The chain joins TRBV18 to TRBJ1-1, with 7 bases matching TRBD1. CDR1 KGHSH and CDR2 LQKENI come from the germline V gene. Unmatched junction bases numbered 6, after V lost 5 bases and J lost 0 bases. CDR3 size: 15 residues. The CDR3 nucleotides are TGTGCCAGCTCAAGTCGACAGGGCGTGAACACTGAAGCTTTCTTT. Encoded protein: CASSSRQGVNTEAFF.

This clone has just one count. V is TRBV29-1 and J is TRBJ1-4; D possibly corresponds to TRBD1 (5 bases). CDR3 length: 13 residues. Germline loops: CDR1 SQVTM, CDR2 ANQGSEA. Trimming removed 6 bases from V and 7 bases from J, with 15 bases in between. CDR3 sequence (DNA): TGCAGCGTCGCGGGGGACGGGGCTGAAAAACTGTTTTTT. The encoded protein is CSVAGDGAEKLFF. Looking up the rest from reference TRBV29-1 and TRBJ1-4 gives the full variable domain: SAVISQKPSRDICQRGTSLTIQCQVDSQVTMMFWYRQQPGQSLTLIATANQGSEATYESGFVIDKFPISRPNLTFSTLTVSNMSPEDSSIYLCSVAGDGAEKLFFGSGTQLSVL.

The chain carries TRBV5-1 and TRBJ1-4; D unclear. The V end lost 0 bases, the J end lost 4 bases, and 13 bases lay between the germline ends. This CDR3 is built from 16 residues. CDR1 is SGHRS, CDR2 YFSETQ, per germline. CDR3 in DNA: TGCGCCAGCAGCTTGGGACGGCGGGCCGATAATGAAAAACTGTTTTTT. This sequence encodes CASSLGRRADNEKLFF.

V and J are TRBV30 and TRBJ1-6; D is possibly TRBD1 (6 bases). This CDR3 comprises 14 residues. The germline gives CDR1 GTSNPN, CDR2 SVGIG (reference sequence). Trimming took 3 bases from V and 7 from J, leaving 13 bases between them. The CDR3 is CAWRRTDENSPLHF. The CDR3 region has the DNA TGTGCCTGGAGGAGGACAGATGAGAATTCACCCCTCCACTTT.

The chain employs TRBV30 and TRBJ2-7; weak D call: TRBD1 (6 bases). CDR3 size: 16 residues. From germline, CDR1 is GTSNPN and CDR2 SVGIG (reference sequence). The V end was cut by 1 base, the J end by 1 base, with 17 bases between. The CDR3 DNA is TGTGCCTGGAGTGGCGAATTCGGGACACCTTCCTACGAGCAGTACTTC. Protein: CAWSGEFGTPSYEQYF. Supplemented by reference TRBV30 and TRBJ2-7, the full variable domain reads SQTIHQWPATLVQPVGSPLSLECTVEGTSNPNLYWYRQAAGRGLQLLFYSVGIGQISSEVPQNLSASRPQDRQFILSSKKLLLSDSGFYLCAWSGEFGTPSYEQYFGPGTRLTVT.

The chain uses TRBV5-1 and TRBJ1-4, with TRBD1 matching over 7 bases. Germline CDR1 reads SGHRS; CDR2 reads YFSETQ. The CDR3 length is 16 residues. J was trimmed by 7 bases and V by 5 bases; bases with no gene match: 14. CDR3 in amino acids: CASSPTSGTVVEKLFF. The CDR3 DNA follows: TGCGCCAGCAGTCCGACTTCCGGGACAGTCGTTGAAAAACTGTTTTTT. The variable domain in full, completed from reference TRBV5-1 and TRBJ1-4, reads KAGVTQTPRYLIKTRGQQVTLSCSPISGHRSVSWYQQTPGQGLQFLFEYFSETQRNKGNFPGRFSGRQFSNSRSEMNVSTLELGDSALYLCASSPTSGTVVEKLFFGSGTQLSVL.

V and J are TRBV9 and TRBJ2-5, with TRBD2 identical over 13 bases. CDR3 size: 16 residues. J was trimmed by 5 bases and V by 7 bases; bases with no gene match: 11. Per the germline V gene, CDR1 is SGDLS and CDR2 is YYNGEE. The CDR3, as DNA: TGTGCCAGCGGTCCGAGCCTACTAGCGGGGGGGGAGACCCAGTACTTC. It specifies CASGPSLLAGGETQYF.

This CDR3 reads CASSERGQGIYEQYF. The CDR3 DNA is TGTGCCAGCAGTGAACGGGGACAGGGAATCTACGAGCAGTACTTC. The V call is TRBV6-1, the J call TRBJ2-7, with 9 bases that match TRBD1. This CDR3 is 15 amino acids long. Germline V gene sequence: CDR1 MNHNS, CDR2 SASEGT. Trimming at V came to 2 bases and at J to 3 bases, leaving 5 bases not matched to a gene.

The chain links TRBV4-3 to TRBJ2-7; 7 bases are shared with TRBD1. CDR3 size: 14 residues. V was pared by 3 bases and J by 6 bases, with 8 bases of the junction left unmatched. Germline CDR1 LGHNA, CDR2 YSLEER. CDR3 coding DNA: TGCGCCAGCAGCCAGGGGTACTACAGGGGCGAGCAGTACTTC. Translation gives CASSQGYYRGEQYF.

V is TRBV7-2 and J is TRBJ1-2, with D perhaps TRBD1 (6 bases). Germline loops: CDR1 SGHTA, CDR2 FQGNSA. The length of the CDR3 is 13 residues. V was cut by 6 bases and J by 5 bases, with 13 bases left in between. The CDR3 is CASRPWGQYGYTF. Written as DNA, the CDR3 is TGTGCCAGCAGACCCTGGGGACAATATGGCTACACCTTC.

The chain employs TRBV6-1 and TRBJ1-2; tentatively, D is TRBD1 (5 bases). The CDR3 is 13 amino acids. V was clipped by 2 bases and J by 8 bases, with 12 bases between them. CDR1 and CDR2 (germline): MNHNS, SASEGT. The CDR3 spells CASSELGQRGYTF. The CDR3 region has the DNA TGTGCCAGCAGTGAATTAGGACAAAGGGGCTACACCTTC.

J is TRBJ2-1 and V is TRBV9; 8 nucleotides match TRBD1. Germline CDR1 and CDR2: SGDLS and YYNGEE. Losses at the gene ends were 3 bases for V and 6 bases for J; bases not matched to a gene: 8. This CDR3 has 15 amino acids. The CDR3 coding sequence is TGTGCCAGCAGCGCATGGACAGGGAACCCCAATGAGCAGTTCTTC. It specifies CASSAWTGNPNEQFF.

The V and J genes are TRBV5-4 and TRBJ1-2; D gene unclear. V shed 10 bases and J shed 7 bases, with 14 bases lying between them. Germline CDR1 SGHNT, CDR2 YYREEE (reference sequence). This CDR3 spans 11 amino acids. The CDR3 nucleotides are TGTGCCGTCCCTCGGGGAACTGGCTACACCTTC. Its translation is CAVPRGTGYTF.

The chain carries TRBV5-5 and TRBJ2-7; 15 bases line up with TRBD2. The ends lost 7 bases at V and 3 bases at J; junction bases unmatched: 11. Germline lookup yields CDR1 SGHKS and CDR2 YYEKEE (reference sequence). The CDR3 extends over 17 amino acids. The CDR3 spells CASRVQGGLAGGYEQYF. DNA for the CDR3: TGTGCCAGCCGAGTACAGGGGGGACTAGCGGGAGGCTACGAGCAGTACTTC.

This clone was seen only a few times. J is TRBJ1-1 and V is TRBV7-6; D not certain. The V gene lost 5 bases and the J gene lost 4 bases, with 11 bases spanning the gap. This CDR3 region has 13 residues. Germline V gene sequence: CDR1 SGHVS, CDR2 FNYEAQ. CDR3: CASSQRTTTEAFF. The CDR3 DNA follows: TGTGCCAGCAGCCAGCGGACGACCACTGAAGCTTTCTTT.

The V and J genes are TRBV2 and TRBJ2-1; 11 nucleotides match TRBD2. V trimming: 8 bases; J trimming: 8 bases; junction bases outside the gene matches: 8. CDR3 length: 14 amino acids. Germline CDR1 reads SNHLY; CDR2 reads FYNNEI. The CDR3 spells CASGSGRAVDEQFF. CDR3 DNA sequence: TGTGCCAGCGGTAGCGGGAGGGCCGTAGATGAGCAGTTCTTC. Supplemented by reference TRBV2 and TRBJ2-1, the full variable domain reads EPEVTQTPSHQVTQMGQEVILRCVPISNHLYFYWYRQILGQKVEFLVSFYNNEISEKSEIFDDQFSVERPDGSNFTLKIRSTKLEDSAMYFCASGSGRAVDEQFFGPGTRLTVL.

This clone was seen once. The J gene is TRBJ1-1, the V gene TRBV29-1, with D possibly TRBD1 on 5 matching bases. Germline CDR1 and CDR2: SQVTM and ANQGSEA. The CDR3 covers 14 residues. V was cut by 4 bases and J by 5 bases, with 17 bases left in between. The CDR3, as DNA: TGCAGCGTTGCGACGTCAGGGCAAGGGACTGAAGCTTTCTTT. Amino acids: CSVATSGQGTEAFF. Complete variable domain (other parts from reference TRBV29-1 and TRBJ1-1): SAVISQKPSRDICQRGTSLTIQCQVDSQVTMMFWYRQQPGQSLTLIATANQGSEATYESGFVIDKFPISRPNLTFSTLTVSNMSPEDSSIYLCSVATSGQGTEAFFGQGTRLTVV.

The rearrangement joins TRBV7-9 to TRBJ2-7; D is perhaps TRBD2 (5 bases). The germline V gene encodes CDR1 SEHNR and CDR2 FQNEAQ (reference sequence). The CDR3 covers 13 residues. V gave up 4 bases and J gave up 7 bases, with 14 bases separating them. CDR3 loop: CASSSRGLEEQYF. The CDR3 region has the DNA TGTGCCAGCAGCTCACGCGGACTGGAAGAGCAGTACTTC.